This TCR beta chain was captured in a study of metastatic and nonmetastatic thyroid tumors. Study details: Repertoires from malignant and benign thyroid patients were compared across blood and tumor or nodule tissue. Study outcomes and limitations: Malignant thyroid tumors reportedly had TCR beta diversity that was significantly higher than in benign nodules, in blood and tumor.

In the study's own analysis: The study's classifier, a distant-metastasis tool for papillary thyroid cancer, was built using CDR3 differences across clinicopathological groups. MiXCR was used by TCRdb to re-call the PCR reads. TCRdb, rather than the study authors, made the V and J calls. The sample holds approximately 15,000 clones, 24% seen once. CDR1 is LNHNV, CDR2 YYDKDF, per germline (reference sequence). With 1 base removed from V and 0 bases from J, the gap between germline ends came to 13 bases. The CDR3 is 17 amino acids. This clone is deemed medium-sized. Antigen: not known. Thyroid surgery was performed in patients who had received no treatment beforehand.

The rearrangement uses TRBV15 and TRBJ1-5; D is possibly TRBD1 (6 bases). The material sequenced was tumor tissue. The TCR sequence derives from a female donor with papillary thyroid cancer or a benign thyroid nodule (not recorded which). Some clones in this sample may be carry-over from other donors' samples. The CDR3 spells CATSRVAGAYSNQPQHF. For the CDR3, the DNA is TGTGCCACCAGCAGAGTAGCAGGGGCCTATAGCAATCAGCCCCAGCATTTT. Looking up the rest from reference TRBV15 and TRBJ1-5 gives the full variable domain: DAMVIQNPRYQVTQFGKPVTLSCSQTLNHNVMYWYQQKSSQAPKLLFHYYDKDFNNEADTPDNFQSRRPNTSFCFLDIRSPGLGDTAMYLCATSRVAGAYSNQPQHFGDGTRLSIL.